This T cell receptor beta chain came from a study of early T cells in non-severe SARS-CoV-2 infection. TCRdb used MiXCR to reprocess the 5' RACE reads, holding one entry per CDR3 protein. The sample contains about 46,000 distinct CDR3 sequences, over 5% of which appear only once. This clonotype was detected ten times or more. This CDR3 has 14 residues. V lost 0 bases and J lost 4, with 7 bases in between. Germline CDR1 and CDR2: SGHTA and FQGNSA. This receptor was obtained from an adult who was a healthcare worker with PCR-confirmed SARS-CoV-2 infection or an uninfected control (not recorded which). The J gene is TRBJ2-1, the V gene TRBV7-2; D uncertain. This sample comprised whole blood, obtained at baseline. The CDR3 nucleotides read TGTGCCAGCAGCTTAGCGCCTCCATACAATGAGCAGTTCTTC. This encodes CASSLAPPYNEQFF.